This TCR beta chain was recorded in a study of blood T cell repertoires in COVID-19. Trimming cost V 5 bases and J 0 bases; bases outside gene matches: 1. This CDR3 comprises 13 residues. Germline V gives CDR1 SGHKS, CDR2 YYEKEE (reference sequence). TCRdb keeps only in-frame clones here, not all; method: immunoSEQ multiplex PCR. The table has approximately 150,000 clones, roughly 83% seen once. Material: peripheral blood. This rearrangement joins TRBV5-5 to TRBJ1-2, with 7 nucleotides matching TRBD1. This TCR was recovered from a woman of 80 years or more with acute or convalescent COVID-19. DNA of the CDR3: TGTGCCAGCAGGACAGGGACTAACTATGGCTACACCTTC. As protein: CASRTGTNYGYTF.